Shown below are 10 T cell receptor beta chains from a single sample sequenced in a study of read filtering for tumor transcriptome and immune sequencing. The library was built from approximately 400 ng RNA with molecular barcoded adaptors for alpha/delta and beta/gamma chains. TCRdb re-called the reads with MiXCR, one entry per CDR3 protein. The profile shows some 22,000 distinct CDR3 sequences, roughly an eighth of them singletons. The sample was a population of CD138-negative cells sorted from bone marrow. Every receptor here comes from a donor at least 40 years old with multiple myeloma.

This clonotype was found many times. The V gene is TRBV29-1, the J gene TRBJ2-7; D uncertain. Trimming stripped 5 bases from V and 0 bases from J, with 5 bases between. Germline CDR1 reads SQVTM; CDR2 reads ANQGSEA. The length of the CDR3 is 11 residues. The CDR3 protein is CSVLFSYEQYF. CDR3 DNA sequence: TGCAGCGTTCTGTTCTCCTACGAGCAGTACTTC.

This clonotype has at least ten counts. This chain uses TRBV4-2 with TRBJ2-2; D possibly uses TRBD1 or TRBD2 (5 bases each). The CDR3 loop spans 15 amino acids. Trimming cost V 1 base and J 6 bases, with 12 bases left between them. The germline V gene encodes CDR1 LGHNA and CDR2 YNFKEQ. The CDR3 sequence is CASSQGWGIPGELFF. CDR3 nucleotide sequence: TGTGCCAGCAGCCAAGGGTGGGGGATCCCCGGGGAGCTGTTTTTT.

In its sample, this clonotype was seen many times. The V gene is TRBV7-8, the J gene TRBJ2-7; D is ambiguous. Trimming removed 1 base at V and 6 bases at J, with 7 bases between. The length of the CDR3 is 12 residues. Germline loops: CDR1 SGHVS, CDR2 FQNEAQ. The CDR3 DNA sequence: TGTGCCAGCAGCTTAGGGACGCGCGAGCAGTACTTC. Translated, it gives CASSLGTREQYF.

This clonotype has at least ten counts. The CDR3 sequence: CSAVPGTYLNYEQYF. The CDR3 DNA reads as TGCAGTGCTGTTCCCGGGACCTATTTGAACTACGAGCAGTACTTC. This chain links TRBV20-1 with TRBJ2-7; D tentatively fits TRBD1 or TRBD2 (5 bases each). The CDR3 consists of 15 residues. Germline V lookup: CDR1 DFQATT, CDR2 SNEGSKA (reference sequence). Trimming removed 5 bases from V and 3 bases from J, with 20 bases in between.

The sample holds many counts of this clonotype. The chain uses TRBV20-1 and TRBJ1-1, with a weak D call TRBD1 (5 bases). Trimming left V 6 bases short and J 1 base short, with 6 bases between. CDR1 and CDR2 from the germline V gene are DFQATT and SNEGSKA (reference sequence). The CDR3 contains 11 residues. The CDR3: CSAGENTEAFF. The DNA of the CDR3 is TGCAGTGCAGGGGAGAACACTGAAGCTTTCTTT.

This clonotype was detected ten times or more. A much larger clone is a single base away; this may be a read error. In DNA form, the CDR3 reads TGTGCCTGGAGTCATCGGGACGGGGTGGGGACTGAAGCTTTCTTT. Amino acids: CAWSHRDGVGTEAFF. This sequence joins TRBV30 and TRBJ1-1, with a tentative D call TRBD1 (5 bases). CDR1 is GTSNPN, CDR2 SVGIG, per germline (reference sequence). V lost 2 bases, J lost 5 bases, and 18 bases lay in between. This CDR3 has 15 residues.

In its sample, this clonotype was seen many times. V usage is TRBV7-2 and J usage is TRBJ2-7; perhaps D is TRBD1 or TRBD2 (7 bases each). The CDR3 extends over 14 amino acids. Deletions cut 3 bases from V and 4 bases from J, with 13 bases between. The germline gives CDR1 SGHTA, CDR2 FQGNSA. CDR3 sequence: CASSFRQGGYEQYF. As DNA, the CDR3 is TGTGCCAGCAGCTTTCGACAGGGAGGGTACGAGCAGTACTTC.

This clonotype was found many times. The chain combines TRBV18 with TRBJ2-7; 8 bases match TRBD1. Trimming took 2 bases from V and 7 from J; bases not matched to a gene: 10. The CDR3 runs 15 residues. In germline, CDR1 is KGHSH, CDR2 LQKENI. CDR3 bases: TGTGCCAGCTCACCAGCCGGGACAGGACACGGGGAGCAGTACTTC. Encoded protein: CASSPAGTGHGEQYF.

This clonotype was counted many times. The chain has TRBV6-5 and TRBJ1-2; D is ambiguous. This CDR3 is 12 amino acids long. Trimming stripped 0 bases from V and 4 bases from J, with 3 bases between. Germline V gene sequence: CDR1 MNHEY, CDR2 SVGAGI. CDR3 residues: CASSYSSYGYTF. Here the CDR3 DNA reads TGTGCCAGCAGTTACTCATCCTATGGCTACACCTTC.

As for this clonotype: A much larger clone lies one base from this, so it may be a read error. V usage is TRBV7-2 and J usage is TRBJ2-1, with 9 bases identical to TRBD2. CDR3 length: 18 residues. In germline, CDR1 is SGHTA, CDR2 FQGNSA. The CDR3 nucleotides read TGTGCCAGCAGCCCCCGTTTGGGGGGTAGCGGGGGCTACAATGCGCAGTTCTTC. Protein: CASSPRLGGSGGYNAQFF.